In this sample, the clone carrying this T cell receptor beta chain turned up a few times. The antigen remains unidentified. The data are from a study of response to subunit inactivated influenza vaccine. Whole-study findings and limits: There was a suggestion from the authors that each seasonal influenza vaccination recruits few new T cells.

From germline, CDR1 is SQVTM and CDR2 ANQGSEA. Trimming pared 3 bases from V and 4 bases from J, leaving 16 bases between. The CDR3 has 15 amino acids. MiXCR was run by TCRdb on the RT-PCR reads, yielding one entry per CDR3 protein. The sample has about 700,000 distinct CDR3 sequences, 15% to 19% seen once; the top ten hold 11%. This clonotype was sampled from a man between 45 and 60 years old who received an inactivated influenza vaccine. The material sequenced was PBMCs from blood, taken 11 to 12 days after vaccination. V is TRBV29-1 and J is TRBJ2-1, with D possibly being TRBD1 or TRBD2 (5 bases each). CDR3 DNA sequence: TGCAGCGTTGAGAAAGGGGCCGGGAAGTACAATGAGCAGTTCTTC. Encoded protein: CSVEKGAGKYNEQFF.